A selection of T cell receptor beta chains follows, all from one sample in a study of T cell responses to AZD1222 COVID-19 vaccine. The protocol was immunoSEQ multiplex PCR, while the TCRdb copy is restricted to in-frame clones and leaves out a portion. The sample shows around 150,000 clones, more than 75% of them seen only once. The sample was peripheral blood, taken on day 0 of AZD1222 vaccination. These receptor sequences come from an adult in good health. Both conserved end residues are part of each CDR3. A D gene is named only where the DNA matches it firmly. Clone size is given for some rows only: seen once, a few or many times, or a class if the clone is expanded.

V: TRBV19
J: TRBJ2-1
D: TRBD2
length: 13
size: once
DNA: TGCGCCAGTACGGCGGGAGCCTACAATGAGCAGTTCTTC
CDR3: CASTAGAYNEQFF

V: TRBV7-2
J: TRBJ1-1
D: .
length: 14
size: .
DNA: TGTGCCAGCAGCTTTCTGGGAAGGGAGACTGAAGCTTTCTTT
CDR3: CASSFLGRETEAFF

V: TRBV9
J: TRBJ2-7
D: .
length: 15
size: .
DNA: TGTGCCAGCAGCGTAGAAGACAGGACGGCCTACGAGCAGTACTTC
CDR3: CASSVEDRTAYEQYF

V: TRBV4-3
J: TRBJ2-1
D: TRBD2
length: 16
size: .
DNA: TGCGCCAGCAGCCCGGTGTCGGCTAGCGGGAGAAATGAGCAGTTCTTC
CDR3: CASSPVSASGRNEQFF

V: TRBV29-1
J: TRBJ1-2
D: .
length: 13
size: .
DNA: TGCAGCGTTCCGCGTAGGGGGACCTATGGCTACACCTTC
CDR3: CSVPRRGTYGYTF

V: TRBV19
J: TRBJ1-2
D: .
length: 14
size: .
DNA: TGTGCCAGTAGTATAGGTGGACGGTTCTATGGCTACACCTTC
CDR3: CASSIGGRFYGYTF

V: TRBV7-2
J: TRBJ1-5
D: .
length: 15
size: .
DNA: TGTGCCAGCAGCTTAGAGGGGAATAGCAATCAGCCCCAGCATTTT
CDR3: CASSLEGNSNQPQHF

V: TRBV28
J: TRBJ1-2
D: .
length: 13
size: .
DNA: TGTGCCAGCAGGGTCAGCCGGTCGAAAGGCTACACCTTC
CDR3: CASRVSRSKGYTF

V: TRBV2
J: TRBJ1-1
D: .
length: 13
size: .
DNA: TGTGCCAGCAGTGAACAGGGGAACACTGAAGCTTTCTTT
CDR3: CASSEQGNTEAFF

V: TRBV19
J: TRBJ2-5
D: .
length: 14
size: .
DNA: TGTGCCAGTAGCAGACCGGGACACCGAGAGACCCAGTACTTC
CDR3: CASSRPGHRETQYF

V: TRBV18
J: TRBJ2-1
D: .
length: 16
size: .
DNA: TGTGCCAGCTCATCCCCCCCCGGGGGCCCCTACAATGAGCAGTTCTTC
CDR3: CASSSPPGGPYNEQFF

V: TRBV25-1
J: TRBJ2-3
D: .
length: 15
size: .
DNA: TGTGCCAGCAGTAATATAAGAGAAAGCACAGATACGCAGTATTTT
CDR3: CASSNIRESTDTQYF

V: TRBV7-8
J: TRBJ2-7
D: .
length: 12
size: .
DNA: TGTGCCAGCAGCATGACTCTGTACGAGCAGTACTTC
CDR3: CASSMTLYEQYF

V: TRBV6-5
J: TRBJ2-3
D: .
length: 16
size: .
DNA: TGTGCCAGCAGTTCCTCGGGCATGAGTGGGAGGGATACGCAGTATTTT
CDR3: CASSSSGMSGRDTQYF

V: TRBV2
J: TRBJ2-6
D: .
length: 14
size: .
DNA: TGTGCCAGCAGTGCCTACTCTGGGGCCAACGTCCTGACTTTC
CDR3: CASSAYSGANVLTF

V: TRBV28
J: TRBJ2-7
D: .
length: 14
size: .
DNA: TGTGCCAGCAGTTTTGCAGGACACCTCGTGGAGCAGTACTTC
CDR3: CASSFAGHLVEQYF

V: TRBV27
J: TRBJ2-1
D: .
length: 17
size: .
DNA: TGTGCCAGCAGTTTGTTCGGCTTAGGGGAGAACAACAATGAGCAGTTCTTC
CDR3: CASSLFGLGENNNEQFF

V: TRBV24-1
J: TRBJ1-1
D: TRBD1
length: 14
size: .
DNA: TGTGCCACCAGTTCGGGACAGGGGAACACTGAAGCTTTCTTT
CDR3: CATSSGQGNTEAFF

V: TRBV3-1/TRBV3-2
J: TRBJ1-6
D: .
length: 16
size: .
DNA: TGTGCCAGCAGCCAAGAAACAGGGTGGTATAATTCACCCCTCCACTTT
CDR3: CASSQETGWYNSPLHF

V: TRBV19
J: TRBJ2-1
D: TRBD2
length: 15
size: few
DNA: TGTGCCAGTAGTATCGGTAGCGGGACCTACAATGAGCAGTTCTTC
CDR3: CASSIGSGTYNEQFF

V: TRBV5-8
J: TRBJ1-1
D: TRBD1
length: 15
size: .
DNA: TGTGCCAGCAGCTTGGTCGGGACAGTGAACACTGAAGCTTTCTTT
CDR3: CASSLVGTVNTEAFF

V: TRBV15
J: TRBJ1-2
D: .
length: 14
size: .
DNA: TGTGCCACCAGCGGTTCCCGGGCGCACTATGGCTACACCTTC
CDR3: CATSGSRAHYGYTF

V: TRBV24-1
J: TRBJ2-5
D: .
length: 15
size: .
DNA: TGTGCCACCAGTGATTTGAGGACAGACCAAGAGACCCAGTACTTC
CDR3: CATSDLRTDQETQYF

V: TRBV19
J: TRBJ1-1
D: TRBD1
length: 14
size: .
DNA: TGTGCCAGTAGTATAGGACAGGGCTACACTGAAGCTTTCTTT
CDR3: CASSIGQGYTEAFF

V: TRBV27
J: TRBJ2-5
D: TRBD2
length: 17
size: .
DNA: TGTGCCAGCAGTTTATCGGGTTTAGCGGGAGAACTAGAGACCCAGTACTTC
CDR3: CASSLSGLAGELETQYF

V: TRBV10-2
J: TRBJ1-1
D: .
length: 14
size: .
DNA: TGCGCCAGCAGTGTTTACAGGTTGAACACTGAAGCTTTCTTT
CDR3: CASSVYRLNTEAFF

V: TRBV25-1
J: TRBJ2-3
D: .
length: 16
size: few
DNA: TGTGCCAGCAGTGCTACATTACAGGGTAGCACAGATACGCAGTATTTT
CDR3: CASSATLQGSTDTQYF

V: TRBV5-4
J: TRBJ2-4
D: TRBD2
length: 14
size: .
DNA: TGTGCCAGCAGCCCGTTAGCGGGAGAAAACATTCAGTACTTC
CDR3: CASSPLAGENIQYF

V: TRBV7-9
J: TRBJ2-7
D: .
length: 16
size: .
DNA: TGTGCCAGCAGCTACGCCGGTGGTAGCGGTGCCTACGAGCAGTACTTC
CDR3: CASSYAGGSGAYEQYF

V: TRBV11-2
J: TRBJ1-5
D: .
length: 15
size: .
DNA: TGTGCCAGCAGCCTCAAGGGCGGTAGCAATCAGCCCCAGCATTTT
CDR3: CASSLKGGSNQPQHF

V: TRBV7-3
J: TRBJ2-1
D: .
length: 16
size: .
DNA: TGTGCCAGCAGCTTAAGGTCGACAGCGGCCAACAATGAGCAGTTCTTC
CDR3: CASSLRSTAANNEQFF

V: TRBV28
J: TRBJ1-5
D: .
length: 13
size: .
DNA: TGTGCCAGCAACATACGGGGCAATCAGCCCCAGCATTTT
CDR3: CASNIRGNQPQHF

V: TRBV19
J: TRBJ2-1
D: .
length: 14
size: .
DNA: TGTGCCAGTAGGATTGGCTGGGGGCAAAATGAGCAGTTCTTC
CDR3: CASRIGWGQNEQFF

V: TRBV5-8
J: TRBJ2-7
D: .
length: 14
size: .
DNA: TGTGCCAGCAGCCCCGTGTTGTTTCAATCCGAGCAGTACTTC
CDR3: CASSPVLFQSEQYF

V: TRBV18
J: TRBJ1-4
D: .
length: 15
size: .
DNA: TGTGCCAGCTCAAGGGGATCGGCAACTAATGAAAAACTGTTTTTT
CDR3: CASSRGSATNEKLFF

V: TRBV3-1/TRBV3-2
J: TRBJ2-2
D: TRBD1
length: 17
size: .
DNA: TGTGCCAGCAGCCTCAGGAGGGGACAGGGCTTAGCCGGGGAGCTGTTTTTT
CDR3: CASSLRRGQGLAGELFF

V: TRBV20-1
J: TRBJ2-7
D: TRBD2
length: 14
size: few
DNA: TGCAGTGCTAGTCGACTAGCAGTCCTCTACGAGCAGTACTTC
CDR3: CSASRLAVLYEQYF

V: TRBV5-1
J: TRBJ2-7
D: TRBD1
length: 17
size: .
DNA: TGCGCCAGCAGCATACAAGCCCTCGGGACAGGGACCTACGAGCAGTACTTC
CDR3: CASSIQALGTGTYEQYF

V: TRBV28
J: TRBJ2-1
D: .
length: 14
size: .
DNA: TGTGCCAGCAGCCGAAGGGTTTCCTACAATGAGCAGTTCTTC
CDR3: CASSRRVSYNEQFF

V: TRBV28
J: TRBJ2-4
D: .
length: 14
size: .
DNA: TGTGCCAGCAGTTTATTGGGGGCGCAGGACATTCAGTACTTC
CDR3: CASSLLGAQDIQYF

V: TRBV28
J: TRBJ1-1
D: .
length: 13
size: .
DNA: TGTGCCAGCTTAGGGGTCATGAACACTGAAGCTTTCTTT
CDR3: CASLGVMNTEAFF

V: TRBV12-3/TRBV12-4
J: TRBJ2-7
D: TRBD1
length: 13
size: few
DNA: TGTGCCAGCACCCTGGGACAGTCGAACGAGCAGTACTTC
CDR3: CASTLGQSNEQYF

V: TRBV2
J: TRBJ2-2
D: .
length: 16
size: .
DNA: TGTGCCAGCAGTGAGAGGGCAGTCCCGAACACCGGGGAGCTGTTTTTT
CDR3: CASSERAVPNTGELFF

V: TRBV9
J: TRBJ1-5
D: .
length: 15
size: .
DNA: TGTGCCAGCAGCGTACCCGGAGAGGGGGATCAGCCCCAGCATTTT
CDR3: CASSVPGEGDQPQHF

V: TRBV4-3
J: TRBJ2-1
D: TRBD2
length: 16
size: .
DNA: TGCGCCAGCAGCCTACGGACTAGCGGAGCGCCTAATGAGCAGTTCTTC
CDR3: CASSLRTSGAPNEQFF

V: TRBV5-6
J: TRBJ2-1
D: TRBD1
length: 14
size: .
DNA: TGTGCCAGCAGCTTGACAGGGGATAGCAATGAGCAGTTCTTC
CDR3: CASSLTGDSNEQFF

V: TRBV5-1
J: TRBJ2-5
D: .
length: 12
size: .
DNA: TGCGCCAGCAGCACAGGGACGGAGACCCAGTACTTC
CDR3: CASSTGTETQYF

V: TRBV19
J: TRBJ2-7
D: TRBD1
length: 18
size: .
DNA: TGTGCCAGTAGTATTGTATTCGACAGGGAAGCCCGGGGCCGCGAGCAGTACTTC
CDR3: CASSIVFDREARGREQYF

V: TRBV7-9
J: TRBJ1-1
D: .
length: 13
size: once
DNA: TGTGCCAGCAGCTTCACCCGAGGCGCTGAAGCTTTCTTT
CDR3: CASSFTRGAEAFF

V: TRBV30
J: TRBJ2-5
D: TRBD2
length: 16
size: .
DNA: TGTGCCTGGAGTCGTGGACTAGCGGGAGAGGGTGAGACCCAGTACTTC
CDR3: CAWSRGLAGEGETQYF

V: TRBV28
J: TRBJ2-7
D: TRBD1
length: 16
size: .
DNA: TGTGCCAGCCTCGCTGGGCAGGGGGTTAGGTCCTACGAGCAGTACTTC
CDR3: CASLAGQGVRSYEQYF

V: TRBV12-3/TRBV12-4
J: TRBJ1-5
D: .
length: 13
size: .
DNA: TGTGCCAGCAGTTTATCTGGGAATCAGCCCCAGCATTTT
CDR3: CASSLSGNQPQHF

V: TRBV5-4
J: TRBJ2-5
D: .
length: 15
size: .
DNA: TGTGCCAGCAGCTCAAACGACAGGTTCTACGAGACCCAGTACTTC
CDR3: CASSSNDRFYETQYF

V: TRBV6-5
J: TRBJ1-2
D: .
length: 14
size: .
DNA: TGTGCCAGCACGCGGGCGGGGCAGAACTATGGCTACACCTTC
CDR3: CASTRAGQNYGYTF

V: TRBV5-1
J: TRBJ2-1
D: TRBD2
length: 16
size: .
DNA: TGCGCCAGCAGCCTATCTAGCGGGAGCTCCTACAATGAGCAGTTCTTC
CDR3: CASSLSSGSSYNEQFF

V: TRBV5-6
J: TRBJ2-7
D: .
length: 12
size: .
DNA: TGTGCCAGCAGCTTAAAGGGCCGGGAGCAGTACTTC
CDR3: CASSLKGREQYF

V: TRBV20-1
J: TRBJ1-5
D: .
length: 13
size: .
DNA: TGCAGTGCTAGTGGGGATGGCGATCAGCCCCAGCATTTT
CDR3: CSASGDGDQPQHF